A single sample is the source of the 10 T cell receptor beta chains below, sequenced in a study of TIL therapy for anti-PD-1-resistant metastatic lung cancer. Time point of the sample: pre-treatment sample, taken before nivolumab and TIL therapy. The tumor samples were excised metastases, mostly pleural nodules or supraclavicular lymph nodes. This was the immunoSEQ v3 assay. Some clones are missing from TCRdb's copy, which holds only in-frame ones; the method was immunoSEQ multiplex PCR. The sample has approximately 97,000 clones, 55% to 75% seen once. The starting material was tumor tissue, obtained at baseline. Receptors were obtained from a person aged 30 to 80 with non-small cell lung cancer.

There are a few counts of this clone. The J gene is TRBJ1-1, the V gene TRBV7-2, with 7 bases that match TRBD1. Germline CDR1 reads SGHTA; CDR2 reads FQGNSA. The CDR3 is made up of 14 amino acids. The ends lost 6 bases at V and 5 bases at J; junction bases unmatched: 9. CDR3 protein: CASRKTGYETEAFF. CDR3 nucleotide sequence: TGTGCCAGCAGGAAGACAGGGTATGAAACTGAAGCTTTCTTT.

The chain carries TRBV11-3 and TRBJ2-7, with D perhaps TRBD1 (6 bases). The CDR3 spans 15 residues. The germline V and J ends were trimmed by 2 bases and 2 bases, with 13 bases remaining between them. Germline V gene lookup returns CDR1 SGHNT and CDR2 YENEEA. CDR3 nucleotides: TGTGCCAGCAGCTTAACAGGGAACCCCCCCTACGAGCAGTACTTC. It specifies CASSLTGNPPYEQYF.

This clone has just a few counts. The chain combines TRBV5-1 with TRBJ1-5, with D perhaps matching TRBD1 (6 bases). CDR3 length: 14 amino acids. Germline CDR1 and CDR2: SGHRS and YFSETQ. Trimming stripped 4 bases from V and 6 bases from J, with 14 bases between. This CDR3 is CASSEGLGGQPQHF. CDR3 coding DNA: TGCGCCAGCAGCGAGGGTCTAGGGGGTCAGCCCCAGCATTTT.

V and J are TRBV24-1 and TRBJ2-1; D may be TRBD1 (6 bases). Trimming removed 0 bases at V and 5 bases at J, with 16 bases between. Germline-derived CDR1 and CDR2 are KGHDR and SFDVKD. The CDR3 runs to 17 residues. For the CDR3, the DNA is TGTGCCACCAGTGATTTGATGAGGGGGAGTGGGAACAATGAGCAGTTCTTC. It is translated as CATSDLMRGSGNNEQFF.

This chain connects TRBV19 to TRBJ2-1, with D hard to call. Germline V gene data show CDR1 as LNHDA and CDR2 as SQIVND (reference sequence). V lost 3 bases, J lost 6 bases, and 3 bases lay in between. The CDR3 has 11 residues. CDR3 loop: CASSITNEQFF. CDR3 DNA: TGTGCCAGTAGTATTACCAATGAGCAGTTCTTC.

V is TRBV2 and J is TRBJ1-1, with 7 bases matching TRBD1. The V segment lost 8 bases and the J segment 0 bases; nucleotides outside the gene matches: 9. Germline values: CDR1 SNHLY, CDR2 FYNNEI. There are 15 residues in the CDR3. CDR3 in DNA: TGTGCCAGCGATCAGGGGGAGGCCATGAACACTGAAGCTTTCTTT. As protein: CASDQGEAMNTEAFF.

The chain recombines TRBV10-1 with TRBJ2-7; no reliable D call. V lost 0 bases and J 3 bases, leaving 6 bases between the germline ends. The CDR3 has 13 residues. The V gene's germline CDR1 is WNHNN and CDR2 SYGVQD (reference sequence). CDR3 residues: CASSESGRYEQYF. DNA for the CDR3: TGCGCCAGCAGTGAGTCCGGTCGCTACGAGCAGTACTTC.

The rearrangement uses TRBV11-3 and TRBJ2-7, with 12 nucleotides matching TRBD1. Germline V CDR1 and CDR2: SGHNT, YENEEA. V lost 5 bases to trimming and J lost 6 bases; unmatched junction nucleotides: 11. The CDR3 spans 16 residues. The CDR3 protein is CASSRGTGGGNLEQYF. The DNA of the CDR3 is TGTGCCAGCAGCCGGGGGACAGGGGGCGGGAATCTCGAGCAGTACTTC.

This clone was counted only a few times. The V call is TRBV18, the J call TRBJ1-2, with D maybe TRBD1 (5 bases). The CDR3 has 13 amino acids. Trimming cost V 3 bases and J 3 bases, with 8 bases left between them. Per germline, CDR1 KGHSH and CDR2 LQKENI. CDR3 DNA: TGTGCCAGCTCACCGTCCAGGGACTATGGCTACACCTTC. Protein product: CASSPSRDYGYTF.

The rearrangement uses TRBV7-8 and TRBJ2-1; a possible D gene is TRBD1 (7 bases). This CDR3 spans 14 amino acids. Per the germline V gene, CDR1 is SGHVS and CDR2 is FQNEAQ. The V end was cut by 3 bases, the J end by 6 bases, with 12 bases between. The CDR3 DNA reads as TGTGCCAGCAGCTTGACAGGGAGGAGCAATGAGCAGTTCTTC. Amino acids: CASSLTGRSNEQFF.